Listed below are T cell receptor beta chains from one sample, sequenced in a study of beta chain features in type 1 diabetes. Here immunoSEQ multiplex PCR was the method, and the copy in TCRdb shows in-frame clones only, minus some. This table has tens of thousands of clones, 63% appearing once. The sequencing input was stem cell memory CD4+ T cells from blood. The receptors were sampled from a woman in her thirties with type 1 diabetes. CDR3s include the opening cysteine and the closing phenylalanine or tryptophan.

v_call: TRBV5-1
cdr3_aa: CASSLGVAGPGYGYTF

v_call: TRBV29-1
cdr3_aa: CSVLGADEKLFF

v_call: TRBV5-6
cdr3_aa: CASSLGPGNHNALGYTF

v_call: TRBV4-2
cdr3_aa: CASSRSGASSYNEQFF

v_call: TRBV6-1
cdr3_aa: CASSSLATSSYEQYF

v_call: TRBV4-2
cdr3_aa: CASSRTGAANEQYF

v_call: TRBV7-2
cdr3_aa: CASSYQGNQPQHF

v_call: TRBV29-1
cdr3_aa: CSVEVARASGRPDTQYF

v_call: TRBV4-2
cdr3_aa: CASSLGLVPETQYF

v_call: TRBV9
cdr3_aa: CASSVTSGSGDEQFF

v_call: TRBV29-1
cdr3_aa: CSVDGTGTYEQYF

v_call: TRBV7-9
cdr3_aa: CASSASGTPGEAFF

v_call: TRBV7-9
cdr3_aa: CASSFWREGRNEQFF

v_call: TRBV28
cdr3_aa: CASGSGQNTDTQYF

v_call: TRBV5-4
cdr3_aa: CASSLGGVTGGTGEQFF

v_call: TRBV6-1
cdr3_aa: CASVRGRSGANVLTF

v_call: TRBV28
cdr3_aa: CASSSGVERVRGYTF

v_call: TRBV28
cdr3_aa: CAGQTNTEAFF

v_call: TRBV4-1
cdr3_aa: CASSLQQGFSNQPQHF

v_call: TRBV5-1
cdr3_aa: CASSASGNYEQYF

v_call: TRBV2
cdr3_aa: CASSELGAADTQYF

v_call: TRBV7-2
cdr3_aa: CASSLGGAGESGELFF

v_call: TRBV29-1
cdr3_aa: CSVEREKNTEAFF

v_call: TRBV5-1
cdr3_aa: CASSPLGAGLAGELFF

v_call: TRBV2
cdr3_aa: CASSDEARGYTF

v_call: TRBV19
cdr3_aa: CASSIGTALSTDTQYF

v_call: TRBV18
cdr3_aa: CASSGGTGSSNQPQHF